The 8 T cell receptor beta chains given below trace back to one sample, sequenced in a study of PD-1 blockade in classical Hodgkin lymphoma. Clones were read by immunoSEQ multiplex PCR, and TCRdb kept only the in-frame ones, dropping some. The sample contains roughly 92,000 clones, just under 95% of which appear only once. In every patient, relapse followed autologous stem cell transplantation, while exposure to brentuximab vedotin differed. Here the sequenced sample was peripheral blood mononuclear cells (PBMCs), taken at baseline. The receptor set was obtained from a human donor with classical Hodgkin lymphoma.

This clone was counted a single time. The CDR3 sequence is CASSRTSGRVNEQFF. The CDR3, as DNA: TGTGCCAGCAGTCGGACTAGCGGGAGAGTGAATGAGCAGTTCTTC. The chain joins TRBV27 to TRBJ2-1; 13 bases match TRBD2. Per germline, CDR1 MNHEY and CDR2 SMNVEV (reference sequence). The CDR3 extends over 15 amino acids. With 5 bases clipped from V and 7 bases from J, the junction kept 5 bases outside the gene matches.

This chain links TRBV6-5 with TRBJ1-5; 9 bases are shared with TRBD1. Germline V gene lookup returns CDR1 MNHEY and CDR2 SVGAGI. The trim removed 10 bases at V and 5 bases at J, leaving 9 bases unmatched. There are 14 residues in the CDR3. CDR3 DNA: TGTGCCATCAGCCCGGGACAGGGACATCAGCCCCAGCATTTT. Encoded protein: CAISPGQGHQPQHF.

The rearrangement links TRBV4-1 to TRBJ1-4, with D perhaps matching TRBD1 (5 bases). Germline assignment: CDR1 MGHRA and CDR2 YSYEKL. V lost 8 bases, J lost 8 bases, and 18 bases lay in between. The CDR3 is 14 amino acids. The CDR3 region has the DNA TGCGCCAGCTCACAACAGGTCTTTAGCGAAAAACTGTTTTTT. Translating gives CASSQQVFSEKLFF.

The chain couples TRBV7-3 to TRBJ1-1; a possible D gene is TRBD1 (5 bases). This CDR3 comprises 16 residues. CDR1 is SGHTA and CDR2 is FQGTGA in the germline V gene. The V and J ends lost 5 bases and 1 base respectively, with 17 bases between them. In DNA, the CDR3 is TGTGCCAGCAGCCCCTCGGCGGACACTTGGAACACTGAAGCTTTCTTT. This encodes CASSPSADTWNTEAFF.

This clone was detected only once. The rearrangement uses TRBV5-1 and TRBJ2-7; D unresolved. V gave up 0 bases and J gave up 0 bases, with 7 bases separating them. Germline lookup yields CDR1 SGHRS and CDR2 YFSETQ. This CDR3 is built from 14 residues. CDR3 protein: CASSLATGSYEQYF. CDR3 DNA sequence: TGCGCCAGCAGCTTGGCCACTGGCTCCTACGAGCAGTACTTC.

This clone came up once. The chain joins TRBV21-1 to TRBJ2-1; the DNA was not compared with TRBD2, the D call given in the table. TRBV21-1 is a listed pseudogene. CDR3 length: 13 amino acids. CDR3 DNA sequence: TGTGCCAGCAGCAATCTTCACTGGAGGGAGCAGTTCTTC. Translation gives CASSNLHWREQFF.

The sample holds a few counts of this clone. V usage is TRBV19 and J usage is TRBJ2-7, with D perhaps matching TRBD2 (5 bases). Deletions cut 5 bases from V and 6 bases from J, with 14 bases between. The V gene's germline CDR1 is LNHDA and CDR2 SQIVND (reference sequence). The CDR3 totals 13 residues. The DNA of the CDR3 is TGTGCCAGTAGTGCTGAGACTATGGGCGAGCAGTACTTC. The encoded protein is CASSAETMGEQYF.

The chain is built from TRBV10-2 and TRBJ2-7; possible D gene TRBD2, 5 bases. There are 16 residues in the CDR3. Germline CDR1 is WSHSY and CDR2 is SAAADI. Between the trimmed V and J ends, which lost 0 bases and 0 bases, there was a span of 12 bases. CDR3 amino acids: CASSESSGVLSYEQYF. The CDR3 DNA reads TGCGCCAGCAGTGAGTCGAGCGGCGTCCTCTCCTACGAGCAGTACTTC.